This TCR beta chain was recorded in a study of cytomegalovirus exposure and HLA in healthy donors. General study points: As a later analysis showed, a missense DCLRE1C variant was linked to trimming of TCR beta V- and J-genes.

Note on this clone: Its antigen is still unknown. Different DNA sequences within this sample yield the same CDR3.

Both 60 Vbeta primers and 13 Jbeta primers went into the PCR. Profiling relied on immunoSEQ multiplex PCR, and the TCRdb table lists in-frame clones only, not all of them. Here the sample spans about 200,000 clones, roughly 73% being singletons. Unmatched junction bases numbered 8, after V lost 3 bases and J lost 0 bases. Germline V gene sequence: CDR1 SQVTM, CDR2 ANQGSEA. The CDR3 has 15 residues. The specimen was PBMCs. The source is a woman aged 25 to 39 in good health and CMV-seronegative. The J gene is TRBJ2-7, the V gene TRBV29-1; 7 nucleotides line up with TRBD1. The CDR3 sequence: CSVEDRQGYSYEQYF. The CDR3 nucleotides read TGCAGCGTTGAGGATCGACAGGGCTACTCCTACGAGCAGTACTTC.